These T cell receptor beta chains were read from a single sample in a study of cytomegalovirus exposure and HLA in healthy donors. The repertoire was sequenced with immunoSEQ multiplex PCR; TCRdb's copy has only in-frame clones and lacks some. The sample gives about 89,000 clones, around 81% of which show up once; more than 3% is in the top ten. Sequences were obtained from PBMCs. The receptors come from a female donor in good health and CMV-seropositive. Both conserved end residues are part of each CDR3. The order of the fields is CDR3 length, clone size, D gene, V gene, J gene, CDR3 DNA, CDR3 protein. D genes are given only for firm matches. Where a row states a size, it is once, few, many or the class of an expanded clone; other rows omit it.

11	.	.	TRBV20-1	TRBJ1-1	TGCAGTGCCGGTACAGGGAGTGAAGCTTTCTTT	CSAGTGSEAFF
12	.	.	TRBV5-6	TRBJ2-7	TGTGCCAGCAGCTTGGTTAGCAACGAGCAGTACTTC	CASSLVSNEQYF
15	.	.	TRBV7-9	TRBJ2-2	TGTGCCAGCAGCTCAAGCAGGGCGAACACCGGGGAGCTGTTTTTT	CASSSSRANTGELFF
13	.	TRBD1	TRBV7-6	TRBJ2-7	TGTGCCAGCAGCTCGGGACAGGCAGTCGAGCAGTACTTC	CASSSGQAVEQYF
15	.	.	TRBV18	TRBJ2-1	TGTGCCAGCTCACCGCAAGTTAGCTCCTACAATGAGCAGTTCTTC	CASSPQVSSYNEQFF
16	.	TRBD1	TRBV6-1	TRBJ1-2	TGTGCCAGCAGTGTCCCCCGGGACAGGGAAGACTATGGCTACACCTTC	CASSVPRDREDYGYTF
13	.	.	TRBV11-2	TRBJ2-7	TGTGCCAGCAGCTTAACGGGGAACTACGAGCAGTACTTC	CASSLTGNYEQYF
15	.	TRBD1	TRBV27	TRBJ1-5	TGTGCCAGCAGGGCCGGGACAGGGGGCAATCAGCCCCAGCATTTT	CASRAGTGGNQPQHF
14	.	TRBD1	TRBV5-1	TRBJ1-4	TGCGCCAGCAGCTTGACAGGGGGAAATGAAAAACTGTTTTTT	CASSLTGGNEKLFF
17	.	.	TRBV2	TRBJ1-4	TGTGCCAGCAGTGAAATTCAGTCAGGGGCAACTAATGAAAAACTGTTTTTT	CASSEIQSGATNEKLFF
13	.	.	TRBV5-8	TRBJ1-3	TGTGCCAGCCCCTTCTTCCTGGGAAACACCATATATTTT	CASPFFLGNTIYF
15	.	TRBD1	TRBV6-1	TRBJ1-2	TGTGCCAGCACGGGGGGGACAGGGGGGAACTATGGCTACACCTTC	CASTGGTGGNYGYTF
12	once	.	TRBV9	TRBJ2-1	TGTGCCAGCAGCCTCTCGGACTTTGAGCAGTTCTTC	CASSLSDFEQFF
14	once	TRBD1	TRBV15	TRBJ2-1	TGTGCCACCAGCCCTCTACAGGGGTACAATGAGCAGTTCTTC	CATSPLQGYNEQFF
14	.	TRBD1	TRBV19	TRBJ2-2	TGTGCCAGTAGTGGGGACAGGGTTGACGGGGAGCTGTTTTTT	CASSGDRVDGELFF
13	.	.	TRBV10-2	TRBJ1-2	TGCGCCAGCAGTGATGACAGCAGCTATGGCTACACCTTC	CASSDDSSYGYTF
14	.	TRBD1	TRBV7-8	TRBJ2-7	TGTGCCAGCAGCCGAGACAGGGGCTCATACGAGCAGTACTTC	CASSRDRGSYEQYF
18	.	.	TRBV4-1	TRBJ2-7	TGCGCCAGCAGCCAATGGAGGGTAGGAGAGGCAGAACCCTACGAGCAGTACTTC	CASSQWRVGEAEPYEQYF
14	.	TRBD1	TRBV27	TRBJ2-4	TGTGCCACTGGGTTAGGGGACAGGGGATCCATTCAGTACTTC	CATGLGDRGSIQYF
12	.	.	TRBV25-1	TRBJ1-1	TGTGCCAGCAGTGGAGGGTTCACTGAAGCTTTCTTT	CASSGGFTEAFF
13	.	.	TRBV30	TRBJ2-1	TGTGCCTGGAACGGGACTTCTAACAATGAGCAGTTCTTC	CAWNGTSNNEQFF
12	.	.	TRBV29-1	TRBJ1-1	TGCAGCGTTGAAGTAGAAAACACTGAAGCTTTCTTT	CSVEVENTEAFF